One sample yielded the 28 T cell receptor beta chains listed below, sequenced in a study of T cells in Graves' hyperthyroidism and ophthalmopathy. TCR beta CDR3 sequences were amplified from RNA transcripts. First-round RT-PCR targeting the TCR CDR3 was performed with the HTBI primer set. TCRdb independently ran MiXCR on the multiplex PCR reads; one entry per CDR3 protein. The sample holds some 250,000 distinct CDR3 sequences, roughly 15% seen once. Sequencing was performed on blood. All receptors derive from a woman between 40 and 55 years old with Graves' hyperthyroidism that later progressed to Graves' ophthalmopathy.

This clonotype appeared many times. As DNA, the CDR3 is TGTGCCAGCAGTCACGCGATCGGGGAGCTGTTTTTT. It specifies CASSHAIGELFF. The chain couples TRBV9 to TRBJ2-2; no clear D gene. The CDR3 spans 12 residues. The V and J ends lost 5 bases and 7 bases respectively, with 9 bases between them. In germline, CDR1 is SGDLS, CDR2 YYNGEE.

This chain links TRBV24-1 with TRBJ2-1; TRBD2 matches 10 bases. V shed 3 bases and J 12 bases; nucleotides not matched to a gene: 4. The CDR3 consists of 13 residues. CDR1 and CDR2 from the germline V gene are KGHDR and SFDVKD. The CDR3 loop reads CATSDRLAGGQFF. CDR3 bases: TGTGCCACCAGTGATCGATTAGCGGGAGGGCAGTTCTTC.

This clonotype was observed at least ten times. This rearrangement joins TRBV24-1 to TRBJ2-5; 11 bases are shared with TRBD2. Germline trimming cut 2 bases from V and 1 base from J; bases unmatched to any gene: 2. From germline, CDR1 is KGHDR and CDR2 SFDVKD. CDR3 length: 16 amino acids. The CDR3 DNA is TGTGCCACCAGTGATTCTAGCGGGAGGACCCAAGAGACCCAGTACTTC. Its translation is CATSDSSGRTQETQYF.

V is TRBV10-3 and J is TRBJ1-3; 7 bases are a match to TRBD1. The V gene's germline CDR1 is ENHRY and CDR2 SYGVKD. CDR3 size: 13 residues. V lost 3 bases to trimming and J lost 5 bases; unmatched junction nucleotides: 1. The CDR3 loop is CAISDRGRNTIYF. The CDR3 DNA is TGTGCCATCAGTGACAGGGGGAGAAACACCATATATTTT.

As for this clonotype: Compared with germline, one end of the junction differs, possibly owing to a read error. The chain combines TRBV3-1 with TRBJ2-3; 14 bases are shared with TRBD2. Germline V gives CDR1 LGHDT, CDR2 YNNKEL (reference sequence). The CDR3 sequence is 18 residues long. CDR3 residues: CTSSQGPTSGRAYDTQYF. The CDR3 DNA follows: TGTACCAGCAGCCAAGGTCCGACTAGCGGGAGGGCATATGATACGCAGTATTTT.

This clonotype was seen repeatedly, ten times or more. Since a much larger clone is just one base distant, this may be a read error. V is TRBV12-3 or TRBV12-4 and J is TRBJ1-2; 7 bases are a match to TRBD1. The length of the CDR3 is 14 residues. V dropped 7 bases and J dropped 4; count of bases not matched to a gene: 9. The DNA for the CDR3 is TGTGCCAGCAATCGGAGGGGGCGCGGCTATGGCTACACCTTC. It specifies CASNRRGRGYGYTF.

This clonotype was counted at least ten times. The chain combines TRBV6-1 with TRBJ2-3, with D possibly being TRBD2 (7 bases). Germline-derived CDR1 and CDR2 are MNHNS and SASEGT. V was pared by 2 bases and J by 1 base, with 16 bases between. The CDR3 runs to 17 residues. CDR3 residues: CASSESLAGGRTDTQYF. As DNA, the CDR3 is TGTGCCAGCAGTGAATCTCTTGCCGGGGGGCGCACAGATACGCAGTATTTT.

In this sample, this clonotype turned up a few times. The chain joins TRBV28 to TRBJ2-1; D gene uncertain. V was pared by 1 base and J by 1 base, with 20 bases between. CDR1 and CDR2 (germline): MDHEN, SYDVKM. The CDR3 consists of 19 residues. In DNA, the CDR3 is TGTGCCAGCAGTTTATTAGTCACCTCGGCAGCGAATTCCTACAATGAGCAGTTCTTC. This gives the protein CASSLLVTSAANSYNEQFF. The whole variable domain, filled in from reference TRBV28 and TRBJ2-1, reads DVKVTQSSRYLVKRTGEKVFLECVQDMDHENMFWYRQDPGLGLRLIYFSYDVKMKEKGDIPEGYSVSREKKERFSLILESASTNQTSMYLCASSLLVTSAANSYNEQFFGPGTRLTVL.

This clonotype was found a few times. J is TRBJ2-1 and V is TRBV10-3; TRBD2 matches at 9 bases. Germline CDR1 reads ENHRY; CDR2 reads SYGVKD. The CDR3 is 17 amino acids. V was pared by 0 bases and J by 1 base, with 4 bases of the junction left unmatched. The CDR3 protein is CAISESWREGSYNEQFF. The CDR3 nucleotides are TGTGCCATCAGTGAGTCGTGGCGGGAGGGGTCCTACAATGAGCAGTTCTTC.

The rearrangement joins TRBV9 to TRBJ2-1, with 8 bases aligning to TRBD2. Germline loops: CDR1 SGDLS, CDR2 YYNGEE. This CDR3 has 16 residues. The ends lost 0 bases at V and 4 bases at J; junction bases unmatched: 6. The CDR3 sequence: CASSVVGSGMYNEQFF. The DNA of the CDR3 is TGTGCCAGCAGCGTAGTGGGTAGCGGGATGTACAATGAGCAGTTCTTC.

This clonotype was counted many times. The chain uses TRBV18 and TRBJ2-5; 11 positions match TRBD1. CDR1 and CDR2 from the germline V gene are KGHSH and LQKENI. V shed 3 bases and J 0 bases; nucleotides not matched to a gene: 6. The CDR3 has 17 amino acids. In DNA form, the CDR3 reads TGTGCCAGCTCACCCCCGGACAGGGGGCTGAACCAAGAGACCCAGTACTTC. This sequence encodes CASSPPDRGLNQETQYF.

Regarding this clonotype: This may come from a read error, since a much larger clone is one base off. This rearrangement joins TRBV30 to TRBJ1-2; 10 bases fit TRBD1. Trimming cost V 4 bases and J 4 bases; bases outside gene matches: 9. Germline CDR1 and CDR2: GTSNPN and SVGIG (reference sequence). The CDR3 extends over 15 amino acids. The CDR3 here is CAWIVGTGEGYGYTF. The CDR3 nucleotides are TGTGCCTGGATTGTCGGGACAGGGGAGGGCTATGGCTACACCTTC. Drawing the rest from reference TRBV30 and TRBJ1-2, the complete variable domain is SQTIHQWPATLVQPVGSPLSLECTVEGTSNPNLYWYRQAAGRGLQLLFYSVGIGQISSEVPQNLSASRPQDRQFILSSKKLLLSDSGFYLCAWIVGTGEGYGYTFGSGTRLTVV.

This clonotype came up many times. CDR3 in amino acids: CASTPEVFPAYNEQFF. The CDR3 nucleotides read TGTGCCAGTACCCCTGAAGTGTTCCCAGCCTACAATGAGCAGTTCTTC. The chain carries TRBV19 and TRBJ2-1; D gene unclear. V lost 7 bases and J 2 bases, leaving 18 bases between the germline ends. The CDR3 is made up of 16 amino acids. Germline V CDR1 and CDR2: LNHDA, SQIVND (reference sequence).

This clonotype has at least ten counts. J is TRBJ1-1 and V is TRBV18; 7 positions match TRBD1. The CDR3 is 14 amino acids. The germline CDR1 and CDR2 sequences are KGHSH and LQKENI. J lost 3 bases, V lost 3 bases, and 4 bases had no gene match. The DNA of the CDR3 is TGTGCCAGCTCACCGGCCGGGACAGACACTGAAGCTTTCTTT. This gives the protein CASSPAGTDTEAFF.

The rearrangement uses TRBV2 and TRBJ2-7; D tentatively reads TRBD1 or TRBD2 (6 bases each). Trimming stripped 6 bases from V and 4 bases from J, with 25 bases between. CDR3 size: 17 residues. The germline V gene encodes CDR1 SNHLY and CDR2 FYNNEI. CDR3 DNA sequence: TGTGCCAGCAGCCAAGGGGGTGGCGGGGCCCTCCTGTACGAGCAGTACTTC. Residues: CASSQGGGGALLYEQYF. The whole variable domain, filled in from reference TRBV2 and TRBJ2-7, reads EPEVTQTPSHQVTQMGQEVILRCVPISNHLYFYWYRQILGQKVEFLVSFYNNEISEKSEIFDDQFSVERPDGSNFTLKIRSTKLEDSAMYFCASSQGGGGALLYEQYFGPGTRLTVT.

As for this clonotype: A much larger clonotype is one base distant, so this may be a read error. Without the conserved terminal phenylalanine or tryptophan, this CDR3 likely stems from a read error. The rearrangement uses TRBV5-1 and TRBJ1-1, with TRBD1 matching 7 bases. CDR1 is SGHRS, CDR2 YFSETQ, per germline. This CDR3 has 16 residues. The chain's CDR3 is CASSSGTGVWGTEAFL. As DNA, the CDR3 is TGTGCCAGCAGCTCGGGCACAGGGGTTTGGGGCACTGAAGCTTTCCTT.

The chain recombines TRBV6-1 with TRBJ2-7; the match to TRBD2 covers 11 bases. In germline, CDR1 is MNHNS, CDR2 SASEGT. This CDR3 has 15 residues. J lost 4 bases, V lost 1 base, and 3 bases had no gene match. This chain's CDR3 is CASSEGPSGRYEQYF. The CDR3 nucleotides are TGTGCCAGCAGTGAAGGGCCTAGCGGGAGGTACGAGCAGTACTTC.

This clonotype appeared many times. The chain couples TRBV6-5 to TRBJ2-7; 7 bases align to TRBD1. The germline gives CDR1 MNHEY, CDR2 SVGAGI. Unmatched junction bases numbered 7, after V lost 0 bases and J lost 2 bases. The CDR3 covers 16 residues. The DNA for the CDR3 is TGTGCCAGCAGTTACTCTCAGGGGGTGAAAACCTACGAGCAGTACTTC. Amino acid sequence: CASSYSQGVKTYEQYF.

The chain carries TRBV10-3 and TRBJ2-7; D tentatively reads TRBD1 or TRBD2 (5 bases each). The CDR3 runs 13 residues. Germline V gene sequence: CDR1 ENHRY, CDR2 SYGVKD. Trimming cost V 4 bases and J 5 bases, with 12 bases left between them. CDR3 loop: CAISVARDDEQYF. The CDR3 DNA reads as TGTGCCATCAGTGTTGCCAGGGACGACGAGCAGTACTTC.

The rearrangement uses TRBV12-5 and TRBJ1-5, with D perhaps matching TRBD1 (5 bases). The CDR3 extends over 14 amino acids. Trimming took 7 bases from V and 4 from J, leaving 14 bases between them. Germline lookup yields CDR1 LGHNT and CDR2 FRNRAP. The CDR3: CASALWGGNQPQHF. Here the CDR3 DNA reads TGTGCTAGTGCCCTGTGGGGGGGGAATCAGCCCCAGCATTTT.

This clonotype occurred many times. This sequence joins TRBV5-6 and TRBJ2-7, with a weak D call TRBD1 (7 bases). Deletions cut 0 bases from V and 8 bases from J, with 18 bases between. This CDR3 has 15 amino acids. Germline CDR1 reads SGHDT; CDR2 reads YYEEEE. CDR3 in amino acids: CASSLEVRGRFKQYF. For the CDR3, the DNA is TGTGCCAGCAGCTTGGAGGTCAGGGGGAGGTTCAAGCAGTACTTC.

In this sample, this clonotype turned up a few times. The chain combines TRBV5-4 with TRBJ2-3; the D is unclear. Germline values: CDR1 SGHNT, CDR2 YYREEE (reference sequence). The CDR3 covers 17 residues. Trimming cost V 2 bases and J 1 base, with 17 bases left between them. The CDR3 bases are TGTGCCAGCAGCTTTTTCCCGGACCCCAGTCGCACAGATACGCAGTATTTT. Amino acid sequence: CASSFFPDPSRTDTQYF.

In regard to this clonotype: A much larger clone differs from this one at a single base, so this may be a read error. The J gene is TRBJ2-1, the V gene TRBV11-2; 12 positions agree with TRBD2. With the DNA end fitting TRBJ2-7 better, the J assignment may be wrong. Per the germline V gene, CDR1 is SGHAT and CDR2 is FQNNGV. The CDR3 extends over 17 amino acids. The CDR3 is CASSFGLAGSSYNEQYF. CDR3 sequence (DNA): TGTGCCAGCAGCTTTGGACTAGCGGGAAGCTCCTACAATGAGCAGTACTTC.

This clonotype was detected only a few times. J is TRBJ2-5 and V is TRBV24-1, with D possibly being TRBD1 (5 bases). Germline assignment: CDR1 KGHDR and CDR2 SFDVKD. V lost 9 bases and J 1 base, leaving 11 bases between the germline ends. The CDR3 sequence is 13 residues long. The CDR3 spells CATGDSFQETQYF. In DNA, the CDR3 is TGTGCCACCGGAGACAGCTTCCAAGAGACCCAGTACTTC.

This clonotype was observed a few times. The chain employs TRBV20-1 and TRBJ1-5; tentatively, D is TRBD1 (6 bases). The CDR3 is 14 amino acids. Germline-derived CDR1 and CDR2 are DFQATT and SNEGSKA (reference sequence). The ends were cut back, 6 bases at V and 1 base at J, with 13 bases in the middle. CDR3: CSANTGFSNQPQHF. The CDR3 DNA reads TGCAGTGCCAATACAGGGTTCAGCAATCAGCCCCAGCATTTT.

This clonotype appeared many times. J is TRBJ2-7 and V is TRBV3-1; 10 nucleotides agree with TRBD2. The length of the CDR3 is 15 residues. V was pared by 1 base and J by 4 bases, with 4 bases of the junction left unmatched. Germline CDR1 LGHDT, CDR2 YNNKEL (reference sequence). CDR3 region: CASSQALAGGYEQYF. For the CDR3, the DNA is TGTGCCAGCAGCCAAGCTTTAGCGGGAGGTTACGAGCAGTACTTC.

This clonotype was counted ten times or more. The rearrangement links TRBV28 to TRBJ1-5; D not resolved. Germline loops: CDR1 MDHEN, CDR2 SYDVKM. The CDR3 contains 13 residues. The germline V and J ends were trimmed by 10 bases and 6 bases, with 16 bases remaining between them. This CDR3 is CAIGPPPIQPQHF. CDR3 coding DNA: TGTGCCATCGGGCCTCCTCCAATTCAGCCCCAGCATTTT.

This clonotype was detected many times. The V and J genes are TRBV30 and TRBJ1-1; no clear D. Germline CDR1 is GTSNPN and CDR2 is SVGIG (reference sequence). V was trimmed by 0 bases and J by 8 bases, leaving 7 bases between them. CDR3 size: 11 residues. The CDR3 spells CAWSVTEEAFF. In DNA form, the CDR3 reads TGTGCCTGGAGTGTAACCGAGGAAGCTTTCTTT. Variable domain in full (rest from reference TRBV30 and TRBJ1-1): SQTIHQWPATLVQPVGSPLSLECTVEGTSNPNLYWYRQAAGRGLQLLFYSVGIGQISSEVPQNLSASRPQDRQFILSSKKLLLSDSGFYLCAWSVTEEAFFGQGTRLTVV.